The subject of this entry is one T cell receptor beta chain. Its antigen is still unknown. CDR3 length equals 19 residues. The germline gives CDR1 MDHEN, CDR2 SYDVKM. J gave up 5 bases and V 3 bases, and 13 bases lay outside the gene matches. Method: immunoSEQ multiplex PCR; TCRdb's copy keeps in-frame clones and lacks some. The sample lists around 200,000 clones, around 80% seen once, with roughly 1.2% in the top ten. The data stem from a study of cytomegalovirus exposure and HLA in healthy donors. Study-wide results and limits: Most TCR sequences were rare, but some public TCRs occurred in many donors. The authors confirmed in vitro that three CMV-associated chains were specific for CMV antigens. Investigators reported 164 TCR beta chains as tied to cytomegalovirus. With high specificity and sensitivity, the classifier reportedly diagnosed cytomegalovirus status.

The source is a woman in her twenties or thirties in good health and CMV-seronegative. The sample taken for sequencing was PBMCs. This sequence joins TRBV28 and TRBJ2-3; 14 bases map to TRBD2. The CDR3 here is CASSLPTSGGEMVKDTQYF. The CDR3 nucleotides are TGTGCCAGCAGTTTGCCGACTAGCGGGGGGGAAATGGTTAAAGATACGCAGTATTTT.